This T cell receptor beta chain was documented in a study of T cell responses to AZD1222 COVID-19 vaccine. TCRdb's copy holds only in-frame clones and misses some; the assay was immunoSEQ multiplex PCR. The data show 54,000 or so clones, with 88% seen just once and approximately 14% held by the top ten. The CDR3 runs to 19 residues. The chain joins TRBV21-1 to TRBJ2-3; TRBD2, the D gene given by the table, was not confirmed from the DNA. TRBV21-1 is annotated as a pseudogene. The receptor comes from an adult in good health. This specimen consisted of peripheral blood, obtained on day 0 of AZD1222 vaccination. The CDR3 reads CASSKNRAGGPEGTDTQYF. The CDR3 region has the DNA TGTGCCAGCAGCAAAAATAGGGCGGGAGGGCCCGAAGGCACAGATACGCAGTATTTT.